This T cell receptor (beta chain) was identified during a study of long-term antiretroviral therapy in people with HIV. Germline V gives CDR1 KGHSH, CDR2 LQKENI. The ends lost 2 bases at V and 4 bases at J; junction bases unmatched: 7. CDR3 length equals 15 residues. An immunoSEQ assay, version v3.0, was performed at survey level. Clones were read by immunoSEQ multiplex PCR, and TCRdb kept only the in-frame ones, dropping some. The profile shows about 20,000 clones, 80% of them singletons. This clone was picked up one time. The sequencing used unsorted PBMCs, collected 2.9 years after starting antiretroviral therapy. This chain joins TRBV18 and TRBJ1-1, with TRBD1 matching 7 bases. This TCR came from a woman between 25 and 40 years old with HIV. The CDR3 loop reads CASSPRGQTGTEAFF. CDR3 DNA sequence: TGTGCCAGCTCACCAAGGGGACAGACGGGCACTGAAGCTTTCTTT.